These T cell receptor beta chains were read from a single sample in a study of chemoradiotherapy in HPV16-positive cancers. Assay: immunoSEQ multiplex PCR; the TCRdb copy retains only in-frame clones and omits some. The table lists about 5,700 clones, about nine tenths of them singletons. This specimen consisted of blood, obtained from a patient who underwent chemoradiotherapy. The receptors were gathered from a human donor with HPV-associated anogenital cancer. Each CDR3 is given with its conserved first and last residue. The D gene is left open where the match is weak. Some rows mark clone size as missing; the rest say once, few, many or name a class of expanded clone.

size: NA; J: TRBJ1-5; V: TRBV6-1; D: NA; CDR3: CASRGVSLQPQHF; DNA: TGTGCCAGCAGGGGAGTCTCCCTCCAGCCCCAGCATTTT
size: NA; J: TRBJ2-5; V: TRBV7-2; D: NA; CDR3: CASSLAETQYF; DNA: TGTGCCAGCAGCTTAGCTGAGACCCAGTACTTC
size: once; J: TRBJ2-3; V: TRBV7-2; D: TRBD2; CDR3: CASSSQTSGTATQYF; DNA: TGTGCCAGCAGCTCGCAGACTAGCGGGACAGCAACGCAGTATTTT
size: NA; J: TRBJ2-7; V: TRBV27; D: TRBD2; CDR3: CASRRLAGGHEQYF; DNA: TGTGCCAGCAGACGACTAGCGGGAGGCCACGAGCAGTACTTC
size: NA; J: TRBJ2-3; V: TRBV15; D: TRBD2; CDR3: CATSRDAASGSDTQYF; DNA: TGTGCCACCAGCAGAGATGCGGCTAGCGGGTCAGATACGCAGTATTTT
size: NA; J: TRBJ1-3; V: TRBV13; D: NA; CDR3: CASSLYAGSGNTIYF; DNA: TGTGCCAGCAGCTTATACGCAGGCTCTGGAAACACCATATATTTT
size: few; J: TRBJ2-7; V: TRBV14; D: NA; CDR3: CASSQAWGYEQYF; DNA: TGTGCCAGCAGCCAGGCGTGGGGTTACGAGCAGTACTTC
size: NA; J: TRBJ2-6; V: TRBV11-2; D: NA; CDR3: CASSTPSGGANVLTF; DNA: TGTGCCAGCAGCACCCCTTCGGGAGGGGCCAACGTCCTGACTTTC
size: NA; J: TRBJ2-3; V: TRBV12-5; D: NA; CDR3: CASGLTEGSQYF; DNA: TGTGCTAGTGGTTTGACCGAAGGATCGCAGTATTTT
size: NA; J: TRBJ2-7; V: TRBV18; D: NA; CDR3: CASSPRFGEQYF; DNA: TGTGCCAGCTCACCCCGTTTCGGCGAGCAGTACTTC
size: NA; J: TRBJ1-5; V: TRBV27; D: TRBD1; CDR3: CASSLDRSNQPQHF; DNA: TGTGCCAGCAGTCTGGACAGGTCCAATCAGCCCCAGCATTTT
size: NA; J: TRBJ2-3; V: TRBV5-4; D: NA; CDR3: CASSSGTESTDTQYF; DNA: TGTGCCAGCAGCTCCGGGACTGAGAGCACAGATACGCAGTATTTT
size: NA; J: TRBJ2-6; V: TRBV19; D: NA; CDR3: CASRPAGANVLTF; DNA: TGTGCCAGTAGGCCTGCTGGGGCCAACGTCCTGACTTTC
size: NA; J: TRBJ2-7; V: TRBV2; D: TRBD2; CDR3: CASSPTSGRTYEQYF; DNA: TGTGCCAGCAGCCCGACCAGCGGGAGAACCTACGAGCAGTACTTC
size: NA; J: TRBJ1-2; V: TRBV2; D: NA; CDR3: CASRAPGTYGYTF; DNA: TGTGCCAGCAGAGCTCCAGGAACTTATGGCTACACCTTC
size: NA; J: TRBJ2-1; V: TRBV7-9; D: TRBD2; CDR3: CASSFWTSGTLTEQFF; DNA: TGTGCCAGCAGCTTCTGGACTAGCGGGACCCTTACCGAGCAGTTCTTC
size: NA; J: TRBJ1-5; V: TRBV6-5; D: NA; CDR3: CASSLTGSVNQPQHF; DNA: TGTGCCAGCAGTTTAACAGGGTCGGTCAATCAGCCCCAGCATTTT
size: NA; J: TRBJ2-5; V: TRBV4-3; D: NA; CDR3: CASSQVGQETQYF; DNA: TGCGCCAGCAGCCAAGTAGGGCAAGAGACCCAGTACTTC
size: few; J: TRBJ1-5; V: TRBV7-9; D: NA; CDR3: CASNNPVQPQHF; DNA: TGTGCCAGCAACAATCCAGTTCAGCCCCAGCATTTT
size: NA; J: TRBJ2-3; V: TRBV7-2; D: NA; CDR3: CASSLFRSSTDTQYF; DNA: TGTGCCAGCAGCTTATTTCGGAGCTCCACAGATACGCAGTATTTT
size: NA; J: TRBJ2-1; V: TRBV5-1; D: NA; CDR3: CASSLPGLEQFF; DNA: TGCGCCAGCAGCTTGCCCGGGTTAGAGCAGTTCTTC
size: NA; J: TRBJ1-1; V: TRBV27; D: TRBD1; CDR3: CASSSGGGSEAFF; DNA: TGTGCCAGCAGTTCAGGGGGCGGCAGTGAAGCTTTCTTT
size: NA; J: TRBJ1-1; V: TRBV18; D: NA; CDR3: CASSPPAATNTEAFF; DNA: TGTGCCAGCTCACCACCGGCAGCAACGAACACTGAAGCTTTCTTT
size: NA; J: TRBJ2-7; V: TRBV19; D: TRBD1; CDR3: CASSQGTGFLYEQYF; DNA: TGTGCCAGTAGCCAAGGGACAGGGTTCCTCTACGAGCAGTACTTC
size: NA; J: TRBJ1-1; V: TRBV7-9; D: NA; CDR3: CASSSPGGYYTEAFF; DNA: TGTGCCAGCAGCTCACCGGGGGGGTATTACACTGAAGCTTTCTTT
size: NA; J: TRBJ2-5; V: TRBV10-3; D: TRBD1; CDR3: CAISESMSGGETQYF; DNA: TGTGCCATCAGTGAGTCTATGTCAGGGGGAGAGACCCAGTACTTC
size: NA; J: TRBJ1-2; V: TRBV19; D: NA; CDR3: CASSALGRYYGYTF; DNA: TGTGCCAGTAGTGCGTTGGGACGGTATTATGGCTACACCTTC
size: NA; J: TRBJ2-1; V: TRBV12-5; D: TRBD2; CDR3: CASGLVLRGGYNEQFF; DNA: TGTGCTAGTGGTTTGGTATTGCGGGGGGGCTATAATGAGCAGTTCTTC
size: NA; J: TRBJ2-1; V: TRBV4-1; D: NA; CDR3: CASSQEQGGYNEQFF; DNA: TGCGCCAGCAGCCAAGAGCAGGGGGGCTACAATGAGCAGTTCTTC
size: NA; J: TRBJ1-4; V: TRBV7-2; D: NA; CDR3: CASSLALGAYEKLFF; DNA: TGTGCCAGCAGCTTAGCTCTGGGGGCTTATGAAAAACTGTTTTTT
size: NA; J: TRBJ1-1; V: TRBV4-2; D: TRBD1; CDR3: CASSQPGQGAPGAFF; DNA: TGTGCCAGCAGCCAACCGGGACAGGGGGCCCCCGGGGCTTTCTTT
size: NA; J: TRBJ2-1; V: TRBV28; D: TRBD2; CDR3: CASSSLAGADNEQFF; DNA: TGTGCCAGCAGTTCCCTAGCGGGAGCAGACAATGAGCAGTTCTTC
size: once; J: TRBJ2-7; V: TRBV4-1; D: NA; CDR3: CASSQAQGQSYEQYF; DNA: TGCGCCAGCAGCCAAGCCCAGGGGCAATCCTACGAGCAGTACTTC
size: NA; J: TRBJ1-2; V: TRBV19; D: NA; CDR3: CASSINGDYGYTF; DNA: TGTGCCAGTAGTATAAACGGTGACTATGGCTACACCTTC
size: once; J: TRBJ2-7; V: TRBV7-2; D: NA; CDR3: CASSLWAEQYF; DNA: TGTGCCAGCAGCTTATGGGCCGAGCAGTACTTC
size: NA; J: TRBJ1-2; V: TRBV6-5; D: NA; CDR3: CASSPEGGLYGYTF; DNA: TGTGCCAGCAGTCCCGAGGGTGGGCTCTATGGCTACACCTTC
size: once; J: TRBJ2-5; V: TRBV18; D: NA; CDR3: CASSPPAQETQYF; DNA: TGTGCCAGCTCACCACCAGCTCAAGAGACCCAGTACTTC
size: NA; J: TRBJ2-1; V: TRBV14; D: TRBD2; CDR3: CASSQSEAAGGNNEQFF; DNA: TGTGCCAGCAGCCAAAGCGAGGCAGCGGGGGGAAACAATGAGCAGTTCTTC
size: NA; J: TRBJ1-1; V: TRBV18; D: NA; CDR3: CASSPQGGTEAFF; DNA: TGTGCCAGCTCACCACAGGGGGGGACTGAAGCTTTCTTT
size: NA; J: TRBJ1-2; V: TRBV6-6; D: NA; CDR3: CASRLQGNYGYTF; DNA: TGTGCCAGCAGGCTGCAGGGAAATTATGGCTACACCTTC